This T cell receptor (beta chain) is drawn from a study of blood T cell repertoires in COVID-19 (TCRdb year 2020). General notes on the study: The collaborator samples originated in the United States, Italy and Spain and spanned the acute and convalescent phases of COVID-19. The material from the prospective study consisted of cDNA or gDNA derived from T cells, B-cell-depleted T cells, or PBMCs. Deeply sampled blood TCRbeta repertoires from subjects exposed to, actively infected with, or recovered from COVID-19 were included in the dataset. The repertoires were made available in a free public database intended to serve as a resource for research on the immune response to SARS-CoV-2. The samples were drawn from two sources: the first 160 participants of the ongoing ImmuneRACE study, and 1,254 subjects contributed by 6 global collaborators. A de-identified subject ID, COVID-19 status, age in years and sex were almost always included in the sample metadata. Where HLA class I and class II types were available, the types were taken from metadata supplied by the sample provider, not from assay-based typing.

The immunoSEQ Assay, a bias-controlled multiplex PCR, was used to amplify TCRbeta CDR3 regions from genomic DNA. Concerning the study's data processing: Nucleated cell counts per sample were estimated from amplification of reference gene primers within the assay. To quantify the absolute abundance of each unique TCRbeta CDR3 rearrangement, sequence reads were collapsed and filtered. Productive Simpson clonality was computed per sample as the square root of Simpson's diversity index over productive rearrangements. TCRdb stores this immuneACCESS table with in-frame sequences only. Part of the clones is absent; in the studies checked, under half of the shortfall reflects unresolved V genes, and no reason is known for the rest. V and J calls and clone size are copied from that table; D and trimming were computed from the DNA. The sample contains about 100,000 clones, roughly 79% of them found a single time. The ten largest clones add up to around 17% of the sample.

The collaborating institutions used their own protocols to collect whole blood in K2EDTA tubes. For TCRbeta analysis, collaborators shipped samples in one of three forms: frozen whole blood, isolated PBMCs, or DNA extracted from either of those sample types. V lost 4 bases and J lost 3 bases; the stretch between them is 14 bases long. Spanning cysteine to phenylalanine, the CDR3 consists of 14 amino acids. Of all the DNA, just the CDR3 is kept, 42 bases in frame from base 1. Note on this clone: It lacks a known antigen. Per-base quality was not reported, and no clone a single base away is much larger than it.

Broader findings and caveats from the paper: The quantity of clinical and demographic metadata differed by source and by participant and was supplied without curation.

The receptor's source is a human donor in a cohort sampled during active COVID-19. This chain joins TRBV5-3 to TRBJ2-7, with a tentative D gene TRBD1 over 6 matching bases. TRBV5-3 is designated an ORF whose function remains uncertain. Sequences were obtained from peripheral blood. The nucleotide sequence reads TGTGCCAGAAGCCGGGCCACAGGGCACTACGAGCAGTACTTC. This is translated as CARSRATGHYEQYF.